The source of this T cell receptor beta chain is a study of monozygotic twins with inflammatory bowel disease. With the 5' RACE reads reprocessed, TCRdb shows one record per CDR3 protein and no DNA. This sample's table reports some 200,000 distinct CDR3 sequences. This CDR3 region has 14 residues. In germline, CDR1 is DFQATT, CDR2 SNEGSKA (reference sequence). Sequencing input: blood. The origin of this receptor is a human donor with ulcerative colitis or Crohn's disease, or a healthy co-twin of an affected twin (not recorded which). The chain uses TRBV20-1 and TRBJ2-7. CDR3 region: CSARDPRSSYEQYF.